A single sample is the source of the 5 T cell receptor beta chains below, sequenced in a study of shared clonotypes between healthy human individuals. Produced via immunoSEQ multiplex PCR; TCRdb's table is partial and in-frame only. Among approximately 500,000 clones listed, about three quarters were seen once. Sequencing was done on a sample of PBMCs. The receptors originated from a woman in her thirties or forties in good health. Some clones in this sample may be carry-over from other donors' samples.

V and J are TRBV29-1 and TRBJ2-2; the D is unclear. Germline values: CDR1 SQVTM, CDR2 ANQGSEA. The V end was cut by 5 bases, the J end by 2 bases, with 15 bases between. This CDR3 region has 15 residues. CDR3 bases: TGCAGCGTTATTGGGTCGCGTCATAACACCGGGGAGCTGTTTTTT. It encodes CSVIGSRHNTGELFF.

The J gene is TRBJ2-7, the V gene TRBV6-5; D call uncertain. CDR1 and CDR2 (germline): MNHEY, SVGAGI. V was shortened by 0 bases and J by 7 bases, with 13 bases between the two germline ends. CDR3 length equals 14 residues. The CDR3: CASSYSKSGREQYF. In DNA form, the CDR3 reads TGTGCCAGCAGTTACTCGAAATCCGGGCGGGAGCAGTACTTC.

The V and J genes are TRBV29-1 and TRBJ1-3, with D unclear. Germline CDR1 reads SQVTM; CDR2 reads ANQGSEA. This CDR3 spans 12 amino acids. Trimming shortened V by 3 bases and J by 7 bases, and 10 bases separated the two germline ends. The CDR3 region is CSVESAGNTIYF. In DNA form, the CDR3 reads TGCAGCGTTGAGTCCGCGGGCAACACCATATATTTT.

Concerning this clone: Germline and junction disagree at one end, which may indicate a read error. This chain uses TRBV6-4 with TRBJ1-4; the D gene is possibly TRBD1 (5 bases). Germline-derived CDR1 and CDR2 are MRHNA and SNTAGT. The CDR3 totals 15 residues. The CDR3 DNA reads TGTGCCAGCAGTGACCTGGGTCTGGGGGATGAAAAACTGCTTTTT. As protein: CASSDLGLGDEKLLF.

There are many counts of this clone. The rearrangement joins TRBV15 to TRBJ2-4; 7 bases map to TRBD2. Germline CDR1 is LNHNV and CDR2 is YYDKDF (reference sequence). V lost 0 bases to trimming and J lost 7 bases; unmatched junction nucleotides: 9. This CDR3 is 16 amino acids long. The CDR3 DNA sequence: TGTGCCACCAGCAGAGAGGGGGGGACTCCGCCCAACATTCAGTACTTC. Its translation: CATSREGGTPPNIQYF.